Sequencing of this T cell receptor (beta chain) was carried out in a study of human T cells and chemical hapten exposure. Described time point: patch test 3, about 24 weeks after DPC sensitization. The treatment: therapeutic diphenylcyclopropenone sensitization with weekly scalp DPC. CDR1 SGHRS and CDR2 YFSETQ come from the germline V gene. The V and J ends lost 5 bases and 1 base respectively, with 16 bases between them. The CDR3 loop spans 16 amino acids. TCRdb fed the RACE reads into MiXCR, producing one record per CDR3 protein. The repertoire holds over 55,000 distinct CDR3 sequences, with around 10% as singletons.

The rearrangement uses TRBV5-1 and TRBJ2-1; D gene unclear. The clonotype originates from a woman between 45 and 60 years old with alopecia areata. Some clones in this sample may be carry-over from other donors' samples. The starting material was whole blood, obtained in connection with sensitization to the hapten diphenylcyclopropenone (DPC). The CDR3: CASRLEPHRSYNEQFF. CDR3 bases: TGCGCCAGCAGACTTGAGCCCCACCGATCCTACAATGAGCAGTTCTTC.